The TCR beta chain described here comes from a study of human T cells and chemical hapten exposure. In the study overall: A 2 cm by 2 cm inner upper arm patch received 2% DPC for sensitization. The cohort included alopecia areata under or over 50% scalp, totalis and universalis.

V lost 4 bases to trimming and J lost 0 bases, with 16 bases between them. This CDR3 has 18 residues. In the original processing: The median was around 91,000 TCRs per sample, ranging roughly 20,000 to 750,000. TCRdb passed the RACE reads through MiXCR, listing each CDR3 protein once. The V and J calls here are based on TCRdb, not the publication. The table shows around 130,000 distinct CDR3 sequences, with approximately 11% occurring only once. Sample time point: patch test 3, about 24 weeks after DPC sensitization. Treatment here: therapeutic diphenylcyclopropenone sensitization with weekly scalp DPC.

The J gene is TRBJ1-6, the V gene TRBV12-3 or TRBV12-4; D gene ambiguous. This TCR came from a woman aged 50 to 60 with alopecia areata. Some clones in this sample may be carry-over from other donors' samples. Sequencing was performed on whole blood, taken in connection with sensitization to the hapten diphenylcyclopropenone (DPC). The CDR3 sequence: CASSSTTRASSYNSPLHF. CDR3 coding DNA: TGTGCCAGCAGTTCAACGACCCGTGCCAGCTCCTATAATTCACCCCTCCACTTT.